This T cell receptor (beta chain) was sequenced for a study of technical replicates of blood from a few donors. Clones were read by immunoSEQ multiplex PCR, and TCRdb kept only the in-frame ones, dropping some. The table records around 67,000 clones, more than 90% of them present only once. Germline V gene sequence: CDR1 MNHEY, CDR2 SMNVEV (reference sequence). Trimming removed 5 bases from V and 4 bases from J, with 11 bases in between. There are 13 residues in the CDR3. The J gene is TRBJ2-5, the V gene TRBV27, with D possibly TRBD2 on 5 matching bases. The sequenced material came from T cells isolated from PBMCs. The sequence came from a human donor in good health. The CDR3 region has the DNA TGTGCCAGCAGTACAGTAGGAGGAGAGACCCAGTACTTC. This codes for CASSTVGGETQYF.